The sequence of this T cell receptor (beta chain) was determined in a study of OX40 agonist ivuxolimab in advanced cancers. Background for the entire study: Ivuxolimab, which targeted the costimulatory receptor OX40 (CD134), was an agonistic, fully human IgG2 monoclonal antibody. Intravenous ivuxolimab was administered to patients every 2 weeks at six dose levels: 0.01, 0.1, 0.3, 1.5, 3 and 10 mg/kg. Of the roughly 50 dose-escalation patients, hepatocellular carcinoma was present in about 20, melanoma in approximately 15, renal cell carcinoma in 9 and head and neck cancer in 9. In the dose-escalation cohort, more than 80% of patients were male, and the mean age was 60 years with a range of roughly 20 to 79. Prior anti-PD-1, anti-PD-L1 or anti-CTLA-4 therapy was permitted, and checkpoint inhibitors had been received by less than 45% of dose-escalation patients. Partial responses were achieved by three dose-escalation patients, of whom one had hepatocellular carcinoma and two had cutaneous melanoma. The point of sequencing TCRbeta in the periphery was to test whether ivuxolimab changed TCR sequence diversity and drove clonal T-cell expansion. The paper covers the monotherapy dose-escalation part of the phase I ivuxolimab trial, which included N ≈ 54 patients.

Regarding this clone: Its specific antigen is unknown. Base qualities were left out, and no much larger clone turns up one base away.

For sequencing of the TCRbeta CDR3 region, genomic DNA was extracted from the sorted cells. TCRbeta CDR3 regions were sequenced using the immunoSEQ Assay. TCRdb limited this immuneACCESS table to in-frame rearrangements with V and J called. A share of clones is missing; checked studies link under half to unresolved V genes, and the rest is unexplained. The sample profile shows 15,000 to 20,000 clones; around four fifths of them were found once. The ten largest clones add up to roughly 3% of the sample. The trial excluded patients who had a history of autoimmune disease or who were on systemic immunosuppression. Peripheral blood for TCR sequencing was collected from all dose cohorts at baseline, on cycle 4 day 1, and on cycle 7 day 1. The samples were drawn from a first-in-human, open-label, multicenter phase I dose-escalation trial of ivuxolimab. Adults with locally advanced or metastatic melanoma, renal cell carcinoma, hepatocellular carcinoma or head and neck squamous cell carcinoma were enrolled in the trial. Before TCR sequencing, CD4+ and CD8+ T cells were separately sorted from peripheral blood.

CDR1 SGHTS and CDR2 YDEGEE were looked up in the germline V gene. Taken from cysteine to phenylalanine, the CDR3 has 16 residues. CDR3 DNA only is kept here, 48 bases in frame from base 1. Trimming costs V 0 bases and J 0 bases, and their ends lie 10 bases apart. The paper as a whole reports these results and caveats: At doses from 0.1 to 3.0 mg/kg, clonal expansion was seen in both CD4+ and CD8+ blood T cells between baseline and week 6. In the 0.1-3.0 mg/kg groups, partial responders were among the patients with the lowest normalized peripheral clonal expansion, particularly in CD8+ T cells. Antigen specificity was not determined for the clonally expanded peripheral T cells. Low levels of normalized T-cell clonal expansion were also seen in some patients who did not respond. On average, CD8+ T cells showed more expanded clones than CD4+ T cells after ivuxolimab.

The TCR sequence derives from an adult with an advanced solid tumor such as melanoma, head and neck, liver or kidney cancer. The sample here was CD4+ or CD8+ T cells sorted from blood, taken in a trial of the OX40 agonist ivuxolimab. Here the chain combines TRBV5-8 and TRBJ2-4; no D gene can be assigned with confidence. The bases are TGTGCCAGCAGCTTGGGGCAAACCGTAGCCAAAAACATTCAGTACTTC. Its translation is CASSLGQTVAKNIQYF. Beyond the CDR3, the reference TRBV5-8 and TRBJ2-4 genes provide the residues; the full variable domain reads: EAGVTQSPTHLIKTRGQQATLRCSPISGHTSVYWYQQALGLGLQFLLWYDEGEERNRGNFPPRFSGRQFPNYSSELNVNALELEDSALYLCASSLGQTVAKNIQYFGAGTRLSVL.